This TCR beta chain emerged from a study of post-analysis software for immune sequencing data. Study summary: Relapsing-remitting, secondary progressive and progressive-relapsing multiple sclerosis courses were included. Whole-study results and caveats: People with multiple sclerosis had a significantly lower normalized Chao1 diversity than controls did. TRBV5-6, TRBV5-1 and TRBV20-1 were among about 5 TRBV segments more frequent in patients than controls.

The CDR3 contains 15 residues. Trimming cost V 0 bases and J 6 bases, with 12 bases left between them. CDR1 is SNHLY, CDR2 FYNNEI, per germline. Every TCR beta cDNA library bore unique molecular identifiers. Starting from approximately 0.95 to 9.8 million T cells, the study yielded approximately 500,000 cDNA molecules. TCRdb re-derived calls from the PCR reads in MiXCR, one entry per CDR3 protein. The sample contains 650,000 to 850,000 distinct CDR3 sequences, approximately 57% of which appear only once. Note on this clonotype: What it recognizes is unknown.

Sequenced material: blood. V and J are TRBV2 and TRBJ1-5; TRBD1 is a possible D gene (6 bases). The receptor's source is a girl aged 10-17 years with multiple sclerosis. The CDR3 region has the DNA TGTGCCAGCAGTGAAGCTGGGGGCGGTGGTCAGCCCCAGCATTTT. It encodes CASSEAGGGGQPQHF.